The 9 T cell receptor beta chains reported below all come from one sample, sequenced in a study of early T cells in non-severe SARS-CoV-2 infection. TCRdb re-called the 5' RACE reads through MiXCR, storing one row per CDR3 protein. This sample has 60,000 to 65,000 distinct CDR3 sequences, with roughly a tenth found just once. Sequences were obtained from whole blood. Source of these receptors: an adult who was a healthcare worker with PCR-confirmed SARS-CoV-2 infection or an uninfected control (not recorded which).

With regard to this clonotype: This sequence may be a read error, since a much larger clone differs from it by one base. This chain connects TRBV6-1 to TRBJ1-2; D is undetermined. This CDR3 has 11 residues. Germline V CDR1 and CDR2: MNHNS, SASEGT. The CDR3 DNA is TGTGCCAGCAGTGAAACTATGGGCTGCACCTTC. Amino acid sequence: CASSETMGCTF.

In its sample, this clonotype was seen a few times. The gene calls are TRBV5-5 and TRBJ1-6; 7 bases align to TRBD1. The CDR3 totals 16 residues. CDR1 is SGHKS, CDR2 YYEKEE, per germline (reference sequence). The V and J ends lost 4 bases and 13 bases, in that order; junction bases with no gene match: 17. CDR3 coding DNA: TGTGCCAGCAGCACCACCGGGGACAGCCGGGTCGAGCCCCTCCACTTT. This gives the protein CASSTTGDSRVEPLHF.

This chain links TRBV12-3 or TRBV12-4 with TRBJ2-6; D gene unclear. The CDR3 has 15 amino acids. V lost 6 bases, J lost 0 bases, and 9 bases lay in between. CDR3 protein: CASSKDRSGANVLTF. CDR3 coding DNA: TGTGCCAGCAGCAAAGACCGCTCTGGGGCCAACGTCCTGACTTTC.

This clonotype has a count of ten or more. The chain joins TRBV9 to TRBJ2-1; no clear D gene. The V gene's germline CDR1 is SGDLS and CDR2 YYNGEE. Trimming stripped 0 bases from V and 2 bases from J, with 3 bases between. The CDR3 runs to 13 residues. The CDR3 reads CASSVDPYNEQFF. CDR3 in DNA: TGTGCCAGCAGCGTAGATCCCTACAATGAGCAGTTCTTC.

This clonotype occurred a few times. The chain is built from TRBV18 and TRBJ2-2, with D unclear. The germline gives CDR1 KGHSH, CDR2 LQKENI. V shed 8 bases and J shed 7 bases, with 11 bases lying between them. The CDR3 has 12 residues. CDR3 bases: TGTGCCAGCGCCACTTTGTACGGGGAGCTGTTTTTT. Its translation: CASATLYGELFF.

This clonotype was observed a handful of times. V and J are TRBV29-1 and TRBJ1-4; no definite D call. The CDR3 length is 15 residues. The V end was cut by 0 bases, the J end by 6 bases, with 14 bases between. The V gene's germline CDR1 is SQVTM and CDR2 ANQGSEA. DNA for the CDR3: TGCAGCGTTGAAGACTACCTATCTGGCGATGAAAAACTGTTTTTT. This codes for CSVEDYLSGDEKLFF.

The chain employs TRBV20-1 and TRBJ2-3; the match to TRBD2 covers 9 bases. Germline trimming cut 1 base from V and 1 base from J; bases unmatched to any gene: 6. CDR1 is DFQATT and CDR2 is SNEGSKA in the germline V gene (reference sequence). This CDR3 is 16 amino acids long. The CDR3 nucleotides read TGCAGTGCTAGAGCCCTAAGGACTAGCGGCACAGATACGCAGTATTTT. Amino acid sequence: CSARALRTSGTDTQYF.

This clonotype occurred a few times. The V gene is TRBV24-1, the J gene TRBJ2-1; the D is unclear. CDR1 is KGHDR and CDR2 is SFDVKD in the germline V gene. The CDR3 covers 14 residues. Trimming shortened V by 10 bases and J by 0 bases, and 12 bases separated the two germline ends. The CDR3 region is CATSRSPSYNEQFF. The CDR3 DNA sequence: TGTGCCACGTCGCGCAGTCCCTCCTACAATGAGCAGTTCTTC.

V and J are TRBV7-9 and TRBJ2-1; D is unclear. Trimming took off 5 bases at V and 0 bases at J, with 14 bases between the two ends. The CDR3 contains 16 residues. Germline V gene sequence: CDR1 SEHNR, CDR2 FQNEAQ (reference sequence). As DNA, the CDR3 is TGTGCCAGCAGCCCAGTCGTGAAGAGCTCCTACAATGAGCAGTTCTTC. Translated: CASSPVVKSSYNEQFF.